The next 29 T cell receptor beta chains were all read from a single sample in a study of T-cell reconstitution after alpha-beta-depleted transplantation in children. Unique molecular identifiers were incorporated into the prepared TCRbeta library. Each CDR3 protein is one row after TCRdb ran MiXCR on the PCR reads. The data hold around 300,000 distinct CDR3 sequences, with around 20% observed a single time. Material: PBMCs, mostly from graft donor cells, obtained 180 days after TCRalphabeta/CD19-depleted stem cell transplant. These TCRs come from a male patient aged 5 to 17 who had a stem cell transplant for acute lymphoblastic leukemia, so the T cells may come from the graft donor.

The chain carries TRBV12-5 and TRBJ2-7; the match to TRBD1 covers 8 bases. V trimming: 7 bases; J trimming: 7 bases; junction bases outside the gene matches: 12. The CDR3 length is 14 residues. Germline V lookup: CDR1 LGHNT, CDR2 FRNRAP. The CDR3 spells CASVSDRGYREQYF. CDR3 coding DNA: TGTGCTAGTGTCAGTGACAGGGGATATCGGGAGCAGTACTTC. Drawing the rest from reference TRBV12-5 and TRBJ2-7, the complete variable domain is DARVTQTPRHKVTEMGQEVTMRCQPILGHNTVFWYRQTMMQGLELLAYFRNRAPLDDSGMPKDRFSAEMPDATLATLKIQPSEPRDSAVYFCASVSDRGYREQYFGPGTRLTVT.

The CDR3 spells CASSAGLAGGSHNEQFF. The DNA of the CDR3 is TGCGCCAGCAGCGCAGGACTAGCGGGAGGGTCCCACAATGAGCAGTTCTTC. The chain recombines TRBV5-1 with TRBJ2-1, with 15 positions matching TRBD2. V dropped 4 bases and J dropped 5; count of bases not matched to a gene: 7. The CDR3 runs to 17 residues. Germline assignment: CDR1 SGHRS and CDR2 YFSETQ.

This clonotype came up a few times. This sequence joins TRBV7-6 and TRBJ2-7; 8 nucleotides align to TRBD1. CDR3 size: 14 residues. Germline-derived CDR1 and CDR2 are SGHVS and FNYEAQ. Unmatched junction bases numbered 7, after V lost 3 bases and J lost 6 bases. CDR3 sequence reads: CASSLDRAAGEQYF. The CDR3 nucleotides are TGTGCCAGCAGCTTGGACAGGGCCGCTGGCGAGCAGTACTTC.

The chain employs TRBV7-8 and TRBJ1-2, with 7 bases that match TRBD1. CDR1 SGHVS and CDR2 FQNEAQ come from the germline V gene. V was pared by 2 bases and J by 8 bases, with 14 bases of the junction left unmatched. This CDR3 is 16 amino acids long. CDR3 in DNA: TGTGCCAGCAGCTTATTACTCGGGACAGCTACCTTAGGCTACACCTTC. Protein product: CASSLLLGTATLGYTF. The whole variable domain, filled in from reference TRBV7-8 and TRBJ1-2, reads GAGVSQSPRYKVAKRGQDVALRCDPISGHVSLFWYQQALGQGPEFLTYFQNEAQLDKSGLPSDRFFAERPEGSVSTLKIQRTQQEDSAVYLCASSLLLGTATLGYTFGSGTRLTVV.

The chain combines TRBV10-3 with TRBJ1-1; D ambiguous. V was pared by 6 bases and J by 0 bases, with 14 bases between. This CDR3 is 15 amino acids long. Germline values: CDR1 ENHRY, CDR2 SYGVKD. The CDR3 loop is CAIRGSYKMNTEAFF. In DNA form, the CDR3 reads TGTGCCATCAGGGGTTCCTATAAAATGAACACTGAAGCTTTCTTT.

The V gene is TRBV27, the J gene TRBJ2-7; D gene unclear. V gave up 4 bases and J gave up 3 bases, with 19 bases separating them. CDR3 length: 16 amino acids. CDR1 and CDR2 (germline): MNHEY, SMNVEV (reference sequence). DNA of the CDR3: TGTGCCAGCAGTTCTCCTAATTCGGGCAGAGGCTACGAGCAGTACTTC. Translated: CASSSPNSGRGYEQYF.

This clonotype was detected only a few times. This rearrangement joins TRBV5-1 to TRBJ2-7; D is unclear. Per germline, CDR1 SGHRS and CDR2 YFSETQ. Trimming took 1 base from V and 3 from J, leaving 11 bases between them. This CDR3 has 14 amino acids. The DNA for the CDR3 is TGCGCCAGCAGCTTGTCCGGGTGGGGCTACGAGCAGTACTTC. It specifies CASSLSGWGYEQYF. Complete variable domain (other parts from reference TRBV5-1 and TRBJ2-7): KAGVTQTPRYLIKTRGQQVTLSCSPISGHRSVSWYQQTPGQGLQFLFEYFSETQRNKGNFPGRFSGRQFSNSRSEMNVSTLELGDSALYLCASSLSGWGYEQYFGPGTRLTVT.

This chain connects TRBV5-1 to TRBJ2-4, with TRBD1 identical over 8 bases. The CDR3 consists of 17 residues. The germline V gene has CDR1 SGHRS and CDR2 YFSETQ. V lost 3 bases and J lost 3; bases outside the gene matches: 11. This CDR3 reads CASSSLNRGNGKNIQYF. The CDR3 bases are TGCGCCAGCAGCTCTTTAAACAGGGGGAATGGCAAAAACATTCAGTACTTC.

This clonotype was counted between two and nine times. The chain employs TRBV20-1 and TRBJ2-1; no clear D gene. Trimming shortened V by 0 bases and J by 7 bases, and 10 bases separated the two germline ends. Per the germline V gene, CDR1 is DFQATT and CDR2 is SNEGSKA (reference sequence). The CDR3 consists of 13 residues. CDR3 nucleotides: TGCAGTGCTAGAGACCCAATAAGGAATGAGCAGTTCTTC. As protein: CSARDPIRNEQFF.

This clonotype has just a few counts. The chain uses TRBV25-1 and TRBJ2-1; possibly TRBD1 or TRBD2 for D (6 bases each). There are 15 residues in the CDR3. Trimming removed 0 bases at V and 8 bases at J, with 14 bases between. Germline V CDR1 and CDR2: MGHDK, SYGVNS. CDR3 bases: TGTGCCAGCAGTGAATATAGGGGGGCAGCGGATGAGCAGTTCTTC. Protein sequence: CASSEYRGAADEQFF. Full variable domain (missing parts from reference TRBV25-1 and TRBJ2-1): EADIYQTPRYLVIGTGKKITLECSQTMGHDKMYWYQQDPGMELHLIHYSYGVNSTEKGDLSSESTVSRIRTEHFPLTLESARPSHTSQYLCASSEYRGAADEQFFGPGTRLTVL.

This chain joins TRBV20-1 and TRBJ2-3; 7 bases are shared with TRBD2. This CDR3 has 14 amino acids. Germline values: CDR1 DFQATT, CDR2 SNEGSKA (reference sequence). With 2 bases clipped from V and 1 base from J, the junction kept 3 bases outside the gene matches. This CDR3 reads CSARRGRGTDTQYF. CDR3 in DNA: TGCAGTGCTAGAAGAGGGAGGGGCACAGATACGCAGTATTTT.

The chain combines TRBV10-3 with TRBJ2-1; tentative D call: TRBD1 (6 bases). The CDR3 is made up of 12 amino acids. Per the germline V gene, CDR1 is ENHRY and CDR2 is SYGVKD. Trimming shortened V by 10 bases and J by 6 bases, and 13 bases separated the two germline ends. CDR3 protein: CATVAGVNEQFF. CDR3 DNA: TGTGCCACCGTGGCAGGGGTCAATGAGCAGTTCTTC.

The gene calls are TRBV20-1 and TRBJ2-7; D may match TRBD1 or TRBD2 (5 bases each). Germline assignment: CDR1 DFQATT and CDR2 SNEGSKA (reference sequence). CDR3 length equals 14 residues. V was cut by 7 bases and J by 0 bases, with 16 bases left in between. In nucleotides, the CDR3 is TGCAGTGGTGAGGGACCGCTGCCCTCCTACGAGCAGTACTTC. Its translation: CSGEGPLPSYEQYF.

The chain recombines TRBV7-3 with TRBJ2-3; the D is unclear. CDR1 is SGHTA, CDR2 FQGTGA, per germline. The V gene lost 9 bases and the J gene lost 6 bases, with 16 bases spanning the gap. CDR3 length: 13 amino acids. The CDR3 nucleotides are TGTGCCAGTGCCGGGCCCGGATCTGATACGCAGTATTTT. As protein: CASAGPGSDTQYF.

This clonotype was counted between two and nine times. The V call is TRBV7-9, the J call TRBJ1-1; D unclear. The CDR3 has 14 amino acids. V dropped 0 bases and J dropped 1 base, with 6 bases sitting between them. Germline V gene sequence: CDR1 SEHNR, CDR2 FQNEAQ (reference sequence). The CDR3 here is CASSLAVANTEAFF. The CDR3 region has the DNA TGTGCCAGCAGCTTAGCGGTGGCGAACACTGAAGCTTTCTTT.

About this clonotype itself: Mismatch with germline at one junction end may stem from a read error. The V and J genes are TRBV27 and TRBJ2-7; 7 bases are shared with TRBD2. This CDR3 contains 13 residues. Germline V CDR1 and CDR2: MNHEY, SMNVEV (reference sequence). CDR3 sequence (DNA): TGTGCCAGCAGTTTAGCGGGAGCCTACGATCAGTACTTC. The encoded protein is CASSLAGAYDQYF.

This sequence joins TRBV11-2 and TRBJ2-1, with 14 positions matching TRBD2. The V gene end was trimmed by 5 bases and the J gene end by 3 bases; junction bases not matched to a gene: 12. The CDR3 totals 19 residues. Germline values: CDR1 SGHAT, CDR2 FQNNGV. The CDR3 is CASSRLGLAGGGGYNEQFF. As DNA, the CDR3 is TGTGCCAGCAGCCGTTTAGGACTAGCGGGAGGAGGGGGCTACAATGAGCAGTTCTTC. Full variable domain (outside the CDR3, taken from reference TRBV11-2 and TRBJ2-1): EAGVAQSPRYKIIEKRQSVAFWCNPISGHATLYWYQQILGQGPKLLIQFQNNGVVDDSQLPKDRFSAERLKGVDSTLKIQPAKLEDSAVYLCASSRLGLAGGGGYNEQFFGPGTRLTVL.

This sequence joins TRBV5-1 and TRBJ1-2; D is perhaps TRBD1 (6 bases). V lost 3 bases and J 5 bases, leaving 20 bases between the germline ends. The CDR3 has 16 amino acids. The germline V gene encodes CDR1 SGHRS and CDR2 YFSETQ. CDR3 in amino acids: CASSSSAGAIGYGYTF. The DNA for the CDR3 is TGCGCCAGCAGCTCCTCCGCAGGGGCGATAGGGTATGGCTACACCTTC.

This clonotype has more than one count but fewer than ten. CDR3 loop: CLIAGVGDTQYF. CDR3 nucleotides: TGCTTAATAGCGGGAGTAGGGGATACGCAGTATTTT. The rearrangement joins TRBV20-1 to TRBJ2-3; 9 positions match TRBD2. CDR3 length: 12 residues. CDR1 is DFQATT, CDR2 SNEGSKA, per germline (reference sequence).

The J gene is TRBJ2-7, the V gene TRBV20-1, with a weak D call TRBD2 (5 bases). This CDR3 spans 14 amino acids. CDR1 is DFQATT, CDR2 SNEGSKA, per germline (reference sequence). V was cut by 6 bases and J by 0 bases, with 15 bases left in between. The CDR3 spells CSARLDYSSYEQYF. As DNA, the CDR3 is TGCAGTGCCCGCCTTGACTACTCCTCCTACGAGCAGTACTTC.

This clonotype was recorded a few times. V and J are TRBV20-1 and TRBJ1-1, with 10 bases matching TRBD1. V was clipped by 3 bases and J by 2 bases; unmatched bases: 3. Germline V lookup: CDR1 DFQATT, CDR2 SNEGSKA (reference sequence). CDR3 length: 14 residues. CDR3 loop: CSARGQGINTEAFF. DNA of the CDR3: TGCAGTGCTAGGGGACAGGGGATAAACACTGAAGCTTTCTTT.

Only a few counts were recorded for this clonotype. The CDR3, as DNA: TGTGCCAGCAGCGGCGAGTCTTATACGCAGTATTTT. Its translation: CASSGESYTQYF. V gene TRBV5-6 combines with J gene TRBJ2-3; no firm D call. The germline CDR1 and CDR2 sequences are SGHDT and YYEEEE. V shed 4 bases and J shed 7 bases, with 10 bases lying between them. This CDR3 spans 12 amino acids. Complete variable domain (other parts from reference TRBV5-6 and TRBJ2-3): DAGVTQSPTHLIKTRGQQVTLRCSPKSGHDTVSWYQQALGQGPQFIFQYYEEEERQRGNFPDRFSGHQFPNYSSELNVNALLLGDSALYLCASSGESYTQYFGPGTRLTVL.

The rearrangement links TRBV2 to TRBJ2-3, with D tentatively TRBD2 (7 bases). Germline CDR1 SNHLY, CDR2 FYNNEI. The CDR3 is made up of 14 amino acids. The V and J ends lost 3 bases and 7 bases respectively, with 14 bases between them. This CDR3 is CASSDWGGGNTQYF. Here the CDR3 DNA reads TGTGCCAGCAGTGACTGGGGGGGCGGAAATACGCAGTATTTT. The variable domain in full, completed from reference TRBV2 and TRBJ2-3, reads EPEVTQTPSHQVTQMGQEVILRCVPISNHLYFYWYRQILGQKVEFLVSFYNNEISEKSEIFDDQFSVERPDGSNFTLKIRSTKLEDSAMYFCASSDWGGGNTQYFGPGTRLTVL.

The rearrangement joins TRBV14 to TRBJ1-2; 7 nucleotides line up with TRBD1. V lost 4 bases and J lost 2; bases outside the gene matches: 10. This CDR3 is 16 amino acids long. The germline V gene encodes CDR1 SGHDN and CDR2 FVKESK. The CDR3 bases are TGTGCCAGCAGCCGGTTGACAGGGAACTCCAACTATGGCTACACCTTC. It translates to CASSRLTGNSNYGYTF.

There are a few counts of this clonotype. V and J are TRBV30 and TRBJ2-1; the D gene is possibly TRBD2 (6 bases). CDR1 and CDR2 (germline): GTSNPN, SVGIG (reference sequence). The CDR3 is made up of 11 amino acids. The V end was cut by 0 bases, the J end by 12 bases, with 9 bases between. The CDR3 here is CAWSVLGGQFF. DNA for the CDR3: TGTGCCTGGAGTGTACTGGGGGGGCAGTTCTTC.

The chain joins TRBV5-1 to TRBJ1-3, with 7 bases fitting TRBD1. The germline CDR1 and CDR2 sequences are SGHRS and YFSETQ. The length of the CDR3 is 19 residues. The V segment lost 5 bases and the J segment 0 bases; nucleotides outside the gene matches: 17. CDR3 DNA sequence: TGCGCCAGCAGTGACCTACCTTACACAGGGGCGCTCTCTGGAAACACCATATATTTT. Translation: CASSDLPYTGALSGNTIYF.

The rearrangement uses TRBV6-1 and TRBJ1-3; D gene unclear. V lost 1 base to trimming and J lost 0 bases, with 7 bases between them. CDR1 MNHNS and CDR2 SASEGT come from the germline V gene. This CDR3 is 15 amino acids long. The CDR3 loop reads CASSEVRFSGNTIYF. The CDR3 nucleotides read TGTGCCAGCAGTGAAGTAAGATTCTCTGGAAACACCATATATTTT.

This sequence joins TRBV12-3 or TRBV12-4 and TRBJ1-1, with 7 bases that match TRBD1. V dropped 5 bases and J dropped 1; count of bases not matched to a gene: 16. The CDR3 is 18 residues long. The CDR3 sequence is CASSPTLGQQFRNTEAFF. The CDR3 nucleotides read TGTGCCAGCAGTCCCACGTTGGGACAGCAATTTAGGAACACTGAAGCTTTCTTT.

In regard to this clonotype: At one end the junction does not follow the germline gene, possibly because of a read error. This chain uses TRBV7-6 with TRBJ2-7; 7 bases match TRBD1. The length of the CDR3 is 13 residues. CDR1 SGHVS and CDR2 FNYEAQ come from the germline V gene. CDR3 protein: CARSLVNRGEQYF. Here the CDR3 DNA reads TGTGCCAGAAGCTTAGTGAACAGGGGCGAGCAGTACTTC.